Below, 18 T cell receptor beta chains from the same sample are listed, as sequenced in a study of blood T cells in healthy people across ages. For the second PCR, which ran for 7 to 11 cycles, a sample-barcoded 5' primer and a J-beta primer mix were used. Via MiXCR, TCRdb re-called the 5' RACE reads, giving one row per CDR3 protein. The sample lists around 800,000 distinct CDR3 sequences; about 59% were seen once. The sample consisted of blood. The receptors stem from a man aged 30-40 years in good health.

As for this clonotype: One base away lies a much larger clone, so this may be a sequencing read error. The CDR3 bases are TGTGCCAGCAGTTACACTGGGGCCAACGTCCTGACTTTC. It yields the protein CASSYTGANVLTF. The chain carries TRBV6-5 and TRBJ2-6; D unclear. V was clipped by 2 bases and J by 2 bases, with 1 base between them. This CDR3 has 13 amino acids. Looked up from germline, CDR1 is MNHEY and CDR2 is SVGAGI.

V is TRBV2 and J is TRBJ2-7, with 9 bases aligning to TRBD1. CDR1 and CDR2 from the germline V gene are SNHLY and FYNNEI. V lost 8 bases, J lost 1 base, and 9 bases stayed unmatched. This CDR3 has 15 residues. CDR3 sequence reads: CASRKATGGSYEQYF. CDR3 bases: TGTGCCAGCCGGAAAGCGACAGGGGGGTCCTACGAGCAGTACTTC.

The CDR3: CATGDRKANVLTF. In DNA, the CDR3 is TGTGCCACCGGGGACAGGAAGGCCAACGTCCTGACTTTC. This chain uses TRBV24-1 with TRBJ2-6; TRBD1 aligns across 8 bases. With V trimmed by 9 bases and J by 6 bases, 3 bases remained unmatched. Germline loops: CDR1 KGHDR, CDR2 SFDVKD. CDR3 size: 13 residues.

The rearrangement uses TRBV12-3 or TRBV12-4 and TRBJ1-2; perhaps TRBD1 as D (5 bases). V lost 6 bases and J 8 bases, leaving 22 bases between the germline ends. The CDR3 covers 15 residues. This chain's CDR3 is CASRPGGAGKPGYTF. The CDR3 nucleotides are TGTGCCAGCAGACCTGGGGGAGCAGGGAAGCCCGGCTACACCTTC.

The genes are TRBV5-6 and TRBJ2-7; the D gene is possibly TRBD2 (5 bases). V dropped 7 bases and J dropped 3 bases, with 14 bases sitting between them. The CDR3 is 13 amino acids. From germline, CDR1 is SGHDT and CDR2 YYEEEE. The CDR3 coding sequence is TGTGCCAGCGCATCAGCGGTCTACTACGAGCAGTACTTC. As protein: CASASAVYYEQYF.

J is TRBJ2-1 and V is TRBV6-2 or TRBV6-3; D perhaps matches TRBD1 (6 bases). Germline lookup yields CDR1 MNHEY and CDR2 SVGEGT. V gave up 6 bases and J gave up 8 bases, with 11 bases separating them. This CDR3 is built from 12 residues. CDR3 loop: CASSYRAYEQFF. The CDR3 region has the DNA TGTGCCAGCAGCTACAGGGCCTATGAGCAGTTCTTC.

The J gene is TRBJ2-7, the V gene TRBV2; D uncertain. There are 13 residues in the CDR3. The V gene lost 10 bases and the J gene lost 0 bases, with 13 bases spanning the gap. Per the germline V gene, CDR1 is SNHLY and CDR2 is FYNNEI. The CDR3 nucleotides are TGTGCCACGAAGGGCACCAGCTCCTACGAGCAGTACTTC. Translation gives CATKGTSSYEQYF.

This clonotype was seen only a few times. The CDR3 nucleotides read TGTGCCAGCAGCTCTCTTAGCGCGTACAATGAGCAGTTCTTC. It codes for CASSSLSAYNEQFF. This rearrangement joins TRBV7-3 to TRBJ2-1; a possible D gene is TRBD2 (5 bases). Germline values: CDR1 SGHTA, CDR2 FQGTGA. The V end lost 4 bases, the J end lost 4 bases, and 11 bases lay between the germline ends. This CDR3 spans 14 amino acids.

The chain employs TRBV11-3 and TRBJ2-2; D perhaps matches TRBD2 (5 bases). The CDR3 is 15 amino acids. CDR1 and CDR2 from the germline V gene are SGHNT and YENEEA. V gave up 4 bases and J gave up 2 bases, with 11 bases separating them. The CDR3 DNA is TGTGCCAGCAGCTACCTCAGCGGAAACACCGGGGAGCTGTTTTTT. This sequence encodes CASSYLSGNTGELFF.

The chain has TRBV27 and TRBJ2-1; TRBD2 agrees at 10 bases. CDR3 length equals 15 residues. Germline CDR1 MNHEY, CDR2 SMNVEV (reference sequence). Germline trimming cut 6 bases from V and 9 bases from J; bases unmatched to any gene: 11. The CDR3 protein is CASSSPSSGGGEQFF. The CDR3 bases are TGTGCCAGCAGCTCCCCCTCTAGCGGGGGTGGTGAGCAGTTCTTC.

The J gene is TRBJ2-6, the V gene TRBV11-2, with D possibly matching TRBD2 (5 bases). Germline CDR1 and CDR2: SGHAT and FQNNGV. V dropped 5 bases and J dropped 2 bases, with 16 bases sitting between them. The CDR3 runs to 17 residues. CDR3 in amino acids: CASSPGPSTPGANVLTF. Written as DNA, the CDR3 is TGTGCCAGCAGCCCGGGCCCTAGCACCCCTGGGGCCAACGTCCTGACTTTC.

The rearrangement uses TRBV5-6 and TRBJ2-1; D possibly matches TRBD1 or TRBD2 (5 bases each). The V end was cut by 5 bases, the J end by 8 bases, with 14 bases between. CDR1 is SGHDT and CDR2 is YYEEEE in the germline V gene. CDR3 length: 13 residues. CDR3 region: CASSRDHLDEQFF. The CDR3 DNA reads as TGTGCCAGCAGTCGGGACCATCTCGATGAGCAGTTCTTC.

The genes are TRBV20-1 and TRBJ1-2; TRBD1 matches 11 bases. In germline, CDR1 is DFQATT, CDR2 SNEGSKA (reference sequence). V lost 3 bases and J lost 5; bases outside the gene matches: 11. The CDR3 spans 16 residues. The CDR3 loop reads CSARVRTGGAGYGYTF. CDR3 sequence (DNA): TGCAGTGCTAGGGTCCGGACAGGGGGCGCGGGATATGGCTACACCTTC.

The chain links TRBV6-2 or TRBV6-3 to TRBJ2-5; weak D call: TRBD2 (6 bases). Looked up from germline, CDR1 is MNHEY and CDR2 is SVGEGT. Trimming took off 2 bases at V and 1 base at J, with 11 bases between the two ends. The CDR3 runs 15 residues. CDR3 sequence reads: CASSYGEALQETQYF. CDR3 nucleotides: TGTGCCAGCAGTTACGGGGAGGCTCTCCAAGAGACCCAGTACTTC.

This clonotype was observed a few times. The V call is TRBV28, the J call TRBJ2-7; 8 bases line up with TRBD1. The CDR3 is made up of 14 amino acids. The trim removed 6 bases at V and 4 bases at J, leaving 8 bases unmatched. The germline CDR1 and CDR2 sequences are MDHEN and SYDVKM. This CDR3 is CASSRVGQGYEQYF. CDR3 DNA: TGTGCCAGCAGCCGGGTCGGACAGGGTTACGAGCAGTACTTC.

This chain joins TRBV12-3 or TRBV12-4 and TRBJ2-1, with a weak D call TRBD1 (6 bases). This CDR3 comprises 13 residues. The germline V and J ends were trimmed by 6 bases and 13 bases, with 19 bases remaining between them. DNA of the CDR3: TGTGCCAGCAGCCGCGGACAGCAAGAGACCCAGTTCTTC. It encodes CASSRGQQETQFF.

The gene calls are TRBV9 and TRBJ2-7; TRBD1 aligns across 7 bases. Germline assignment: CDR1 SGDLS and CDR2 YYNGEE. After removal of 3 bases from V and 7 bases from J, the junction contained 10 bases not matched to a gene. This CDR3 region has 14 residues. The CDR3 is CASSEAGTAREQYF. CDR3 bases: TGTGCCAGCAGCGAAGCCGGGACAGCTAGGGAGCAGTACTTC. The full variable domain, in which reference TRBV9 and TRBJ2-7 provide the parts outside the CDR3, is DSGVTQTPKHLITATGQRVTLRCSPRSGDLSVYWYQQSLDQGLQFLIQYYNGEERAKGNILERFSAQQFPDLHSELNLSSLELGDSALYFCASSEAGTAREQYFGPGTRLTVT.

The CDR3 sequence is CASSLALGTKHNEQFF. DNA for the CDR3: TGTGCCAGCAGCTTAGCCCTCGGGACTAAGCACAATGAGCAGTTCTTC. The gene calls are TRBV7-2 and TRBJ2-1, with 7 bases aligning to TRBD2. Germline trimming cut 0 bases from V and 5 bases from J; bases unmatched to any gene: 7. CDR1 and CDR2 from the germline V gene are SGHTA and FQGNSA. This CDR3 is 16 amino acids long. Using reference TRBV7-2 and TRBJ2-1 for the parts outside the CDR3, the full variable domain is GAGVSQSPSNKVTEKGKDVELRCDPISGHTALYWYRQSLGQGLEFLIYFQGNSAPDKSGLPSDRFSAERTGGSVSTLTIQRTQQEDSAVYLCASSLALGTKHNEQFFGPGTRLTVL.